This T cell receptor (beta chain) was recorded in a study of T cell repertoires in cytomegalovirus infection. From the reads, TCRdb called clonotypes with MiXCR, one entry per CDR3 protein. Among over 300,000 distinct CDR3 sequences, more than 8% were seen once, and the ten largest hold 3.5% to 4.5%. V was pared by 5 bases and J by 2 bases, with 11 bases of the junction left unmatched. The CDR3 has 17 residues. From germline, CDR1 is MGHDK and CDR2 SYGVNS. Sequencing used PBMCs. This TCR was sampled from a human donor in good health (CMV status not recorded). Some clones in this sample may be carry-over from other donors' samples. The chain is built from TRBV25-1 and TRBJ2-1, with 8 bases fitting TRBD1. The CDR3 DNA reads as TGTGCCAGCAGTACCCCCCCTCGACAGGGGCCCTACAATGAGCAGTTCTTC. Its protein product is CASSTPPRQGPYNEQFF.